This T cell receptor (beta chain) was sequenced during a study of blood T cell repertoires in COVID-19. Data came from immunoSEQ multiplex PCR; TCRdb stores just in-frame clones and leaves some out. The profile shows 95,000 to 150,000 clones, about 70% of them singletons. V lost 5 bases to trimming and J lost 3 bases; unmatched junction nucleotides: 10. Germline V CDR1 and CDR2: MDHEN, SYDVKM. The CDR3 totals 15 residues. Material for sequencing was peripheral blood. This clonotype was sampled from a man older than 75 with COVID-19, enrolled during active disease. The rearrangement joins TRBV28 to TRBJ2-7; 7 nucleotides align to TRBD1. As DNA, the CDR3 is TGTGCCAGCAGTCTGGGGCAGGGGGTCTTCTACGAGCAGTACTTC. It yields the protein CASSLGQGVFYEQYF.